These T cell receptor beta chains were read from a single sample in a study of control samples from healthy donors and cancer patients. Method: immunoSEQ multiplex PCR; TCRdb's copy keeps in-frame clones and lacks some. Seen here are under 65,000 clones, 80% to 90% observed once, and the top ten hold roughly 2.8%. Sequenced material: PBMCs. These receptors were collected from a woman aged 50 to 60 with lung cancer. The CDR3 runs from the conserved cysteine through the conserved F or W. Fields, in order: V gene, D gene, clone size, J gene, CDR3 protein, CDR3 DNA. The D gene is left open where the match is weak. Expanded clones are given a class, and other clones once, few, many or no size at all.

TRBV7-2	-	-	TRBJ1-2	CASSSDRYGYTF	TGTGCCAGCAGCTCGGACAGATATGGCTACACCTTC
TRBV14	-	-	TRBJ2-1	CASSYSQVYNEQFF	TGTGCCAGCAGCTATTCACAGGTATACAATGAGCAGTTCTTC
TRBV10-3	TRBD1	-	TRBJ1-2	CAISETGGTGSGYTF	TGTGCCATCAGTGAGACCGGCGGGACAGGGTCTGGCTACACCTTC
TRBV30	-	-	TRBJ1-6	CAWLPHGNSPLHF	TGTGCCTGGCTGCCGCATGGTAATTCACCCCTCCACTTT
TRBV28	-	once	TRBJ1-1	CASSPRRGQNTEAFF	TGTGCCAGCAGTCCACGCCGAGGACAGAACACTGAAGCTTTCTTT
TRBV3-1/TRBV3-2	-	-	TRBJ1-2	CASSQDYNGYGYTF	TGTGCCAGCAGCCAAGATTACAATGGATATGGCTACACCTTC
TRBV13	-	-	TRBJ2-2	CAIPTANTGELFF	TGTGCCATACCGACAGCGAACACCGGGGAGCTGTTTTTT
TRBV5-1	-	-	TRBJ1-1	CASSFWEGRREAFF	TGCGCCAGCAGCTTTTGGGAAGGGCGAAGGGAAGCTTTCTTT
TRBV5-4	-	-	TRBJ2-5	CASSLKGKGQETQYF	TGTGCCAGCAGCTTGAAGGGAAAGGGGCAAGAGACCCAGTACTTC
TRBV4-1	-	-	TRBJ1-3	CASSQVWVGAGGNTIYF	TGCGCCAGCAGCCAAGTTTGGGTCGGGGCGGGTGGAAACACCATATATTTT
TRBV4-1	-	-	TRBJ2-3	CASSLADTQYF	TGCGCCAGCAGCCTAGCGGATACGCAGTATTTT
TRBV7-9	-	-	TRBJ1-4	CASSLFQGYEKLFF	TGTGCCAGCAGCTTATTCCAGGGATATGAAAAACTGTTTTTT
TRBV7-9	-	few	TRBJ2-3	CASSLRGLSTDTQYF	TGTGCCAGCAGCCTCCGGGGCCTAAGCACAGATACGCAGTATTTT
TRBV27	-	medium-sized	TRBJ1-1	CASLAPNTEAFF	TGTGCCTCTCTGGCCCCGAACACTGAAGCTTTCTTT
TRBV5-1	TRBD1	-	TRBJ2-1	CASSAGTGLNEQFF	TGCGCCAGCAGCGCGGGGACAGGGCTAAATGAGCAGTTCTTC
TRBV5-8	-	-	TRBJ2-7	CASSLDSATYEQYF	TGTGCCAGCAGCTTGGATAGCGCTACCTACGAGCAGTACTTC
TRBV2	-	-	TRBJ2-7	CASRREEGYEQYF	TGTGCCAGCAGGAGAGAGGAAGGCTACGAGCAGTACTTC
TRBV5-1	TRBD1	-	TRBJ1-1	CASSLNRTGEAFF	TGCGCCAGCAGCTTGAATAGGACAGGGGAGGCTTTCTTT
TRBV7-2	-	-	TRBJ1-1	CASSYRGGETEAFF	TGTGCCAGCAGCTACCGGGGTGGGGAAACTGAAGCTTTCTTT
TRBV5-1	-	-	TRBJ1-2	CASSLAPGLDYGYTF	TGCGCCAGCAGCTTGGCCCCGGGGCTCGACTATGGCTACACCTTC
TRBV19	-	-	TRBJ1-3	CASSARTTGNTIYF	TGTGCCAGTAGCGCTCGGACAACTGGAAACACCATATATTTT
TRBV7-2	-	-	TRBJ1-4	CASSPQFATNEKLFF	TGTGCCAGCAGCCCCCAGTTCGCAACTAATGAAAAACTGTTTTTT
TRBV28	TRBD1	-	TRBJ1-2	CALRDSYGYTF	TGTGCCTTGAGGGACAGCTATGGCTACACCTTC
TRBV10-3	-	once	TRBJ1-1	CATDRGGNTEAFF	TGTGCCACCGATAGAGGGGGGAACACTGAAGCTTTCTTT
TRBV6-1	-	once	TRBJ2-3	CASSEGGVTQYF	TGTGCCAGCAGTGAAGGTGGCGTGACGCAGTATTTT
TRBV5-1	-	-	TRBJ1-1	CASSLEGSNTEAFF	TGCGCCAGCAGCTTGGAAGGGAGTAACACTGAAGCTTTCTTT
TRBV10-3	-	once	TRBJ2-1	CAISESQGLNNEQFF	TGTGCCATCAGTGAGTCCCAGGGATTAAACAATGAGCAGTTCTTC